This TCR beta chain was observed in a study of CD8 T cells in ankylosing spondylitis. Regarding the study as a whole: Within ankylosing spondylitis blood, a TCR beta motif made up of eight or nine highly homologous variants appeared to be characteristic.

TCRdb processed the 5' RACE reads anew with MiXCR; each CDR3 protein has one entry. The table records 350,000 to 400,000 distinct CDR3 sequences, 20% to 25% of them present only once. As regards this clonotype: Its antigen is still unknown.

V gave up 0 bases and J gave up 8 bases, with 13 bases separating them. The CDR3 is made up of 14 amino acids. Sequencing was done on a sample of blood, either unsorted or a sorted T cell fraction (not recorded which). J is TRBJ1-2 and V is TRBV12-3 or TRBV12-4; weak D call: TRBD1 (5 bases). This receptor was identified in a male donor with ankylosing spondylitis or in good health (not recorded which). The CDR3 here is CASSLAPRVDGYTF. The CDR3 DNA reads TGTGCCAGCAGTTTAGCCCCCAGGGTTGACGGCTACACCTTC.